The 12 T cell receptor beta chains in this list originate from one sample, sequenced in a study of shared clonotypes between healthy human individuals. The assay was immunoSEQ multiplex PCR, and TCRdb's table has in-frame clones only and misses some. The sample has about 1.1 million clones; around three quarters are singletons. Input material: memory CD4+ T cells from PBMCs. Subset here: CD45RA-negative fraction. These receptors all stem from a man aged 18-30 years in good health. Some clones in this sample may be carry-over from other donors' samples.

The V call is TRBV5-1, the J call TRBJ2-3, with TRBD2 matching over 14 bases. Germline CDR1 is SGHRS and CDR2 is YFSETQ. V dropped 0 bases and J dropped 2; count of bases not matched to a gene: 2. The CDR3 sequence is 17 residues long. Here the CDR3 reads CASSLGLAGGTTDTQYF. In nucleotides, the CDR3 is TGCGCCAGCAGCTTGGGACTAGCGGGGGGGACCACAGATACGCAGTATTTT.

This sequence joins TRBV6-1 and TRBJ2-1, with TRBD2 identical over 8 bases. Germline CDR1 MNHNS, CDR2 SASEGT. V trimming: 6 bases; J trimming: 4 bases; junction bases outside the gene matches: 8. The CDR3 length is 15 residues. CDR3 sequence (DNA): TGTGCCAGCAGCCCACTAGCGGCAGCGTACAATGAGCAGTTCTTC. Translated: CASSPLAAAYNEQFF.

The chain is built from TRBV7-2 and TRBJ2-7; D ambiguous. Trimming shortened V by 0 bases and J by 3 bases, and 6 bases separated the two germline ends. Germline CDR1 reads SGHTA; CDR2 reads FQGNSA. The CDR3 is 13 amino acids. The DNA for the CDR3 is TGTGCCAGCAGCTTAGCACGGAACTACGAGCAGTACTTC. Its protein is CASSLARNYEQYF.

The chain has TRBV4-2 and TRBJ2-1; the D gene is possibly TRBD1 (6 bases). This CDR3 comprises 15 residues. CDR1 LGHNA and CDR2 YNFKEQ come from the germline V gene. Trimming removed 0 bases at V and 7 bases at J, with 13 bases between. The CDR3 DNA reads TGTGCCAGCAGCCAAGACCTGGGGGCGAGAAATGAGCAGTTCTTC. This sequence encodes CASSQDLGARNEQFF.

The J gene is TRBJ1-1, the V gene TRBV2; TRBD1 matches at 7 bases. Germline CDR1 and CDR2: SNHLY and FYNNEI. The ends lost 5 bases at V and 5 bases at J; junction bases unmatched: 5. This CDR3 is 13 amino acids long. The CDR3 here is CASSSQGGTEAFF. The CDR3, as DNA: TGTGCCAGCAGTTCCCAGGGGGGAACTGAAGCTTTCTTT.

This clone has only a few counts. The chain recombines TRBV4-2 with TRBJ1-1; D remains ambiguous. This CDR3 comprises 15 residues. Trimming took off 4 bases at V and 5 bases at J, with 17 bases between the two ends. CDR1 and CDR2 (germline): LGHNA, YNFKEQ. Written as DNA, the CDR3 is TGTGCCAGCAGCCCAGGACGTCTCGAGGGTACTGAAGCTTTCTTT. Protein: CASSPGRLEGTEAFF.

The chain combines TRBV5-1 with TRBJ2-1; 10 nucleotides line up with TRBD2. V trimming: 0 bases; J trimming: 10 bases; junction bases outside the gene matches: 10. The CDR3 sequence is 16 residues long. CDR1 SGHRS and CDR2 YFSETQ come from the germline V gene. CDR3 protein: CASSLAGPSGSGEQFF. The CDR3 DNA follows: TGCGCCAGCAGCTTGGCGGGGCCTAGCGGGAGCGGGGAGCAGTTCTTC.

The CDR3 loop reads CASSFDRRNTEAFF. As DNA, the CDR3 is TGTGCCAGCAGTTTCGACAGGCGGAACACTGAAGCTTTCTTT. The gene calls are TRBV2 and TRBJ1-1; TRBD1 is a possible D gene (6 bases). Germline values: CDR1 SNHLY, CDR2 FYNNEI. This CDR3 is built from 14 residues. Between the trimmed V and J ends, which lost 5 bases and 1 base, there was a span of 11 bases. Based on the CDR3 plus reference TRBV2 and TRBJ1-1, the full variable domain is EPEVTQTPSHQVTQMGQEVILRCVPISNHLYFYWYRQILGQKVEFLVSFYNNEISEKSEIFDDQFSVERPDGSNFTLKIRSTKLEDSAMYFCASSFDRRNTEAFFGQGTRLTVV.

CDR3 nucleotides: TGTGCCAGCAGTTACCGGACAGGGGGCAGCTATGGCTACACCTTC. Residues: CASSYRTGGSYGYTF. The chain has TRBV6-6 and TRBJ1-2; 11 nucleotides match TRBD1. This CDR3 is 15 amino acids long. Germline lookup yields CDR1 MNHNY and CDR2 SVGAGI (reference sequence). The ends lost 2 bases at V and 4 bases at J; junction bases unmatched: 3.

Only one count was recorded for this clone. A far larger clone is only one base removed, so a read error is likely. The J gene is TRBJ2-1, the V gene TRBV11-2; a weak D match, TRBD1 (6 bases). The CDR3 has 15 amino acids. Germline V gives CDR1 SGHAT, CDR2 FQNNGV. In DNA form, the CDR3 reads TGTACCAGCAGCGACGGACAGAAAACCTACAATGAGCAGTTCTTC. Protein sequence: CTSSDGQKTYNEQFF.

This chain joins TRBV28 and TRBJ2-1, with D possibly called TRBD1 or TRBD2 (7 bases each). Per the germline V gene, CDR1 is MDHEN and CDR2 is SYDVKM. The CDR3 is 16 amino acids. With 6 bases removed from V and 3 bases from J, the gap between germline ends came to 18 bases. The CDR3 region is CASSLGGGSIYNEQFF. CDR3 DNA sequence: TGTGCCAGCAGCCTAGGGGGCGGGAGTATCTACAATGAGCAGTTCTTC.

The CDR3 DNA reads TGTGCCAGCAGCCGAAGTTTCCAAGAGACCCAGTACTTC. It is translated as CASSRSFQETQYF. This chain uses TRBV5-4 with TRBJ2-5; D is unresolved. The CDR3 covers 13 residues. CDR1 and CDR2 from the germline V gene are SGHNT and YYREEE (reference sequence). V lost 4 bases and J lost 1, with 8 bases in between.